Below are 10 T cell receptor beta chains sequenced from a single sample in a study of blood T cells in healthy people across ages. A second PCR, run for about 7 to 11 cycles, used a sample-barcoded 5' primer plus a J-beta primer mix. MiXCR, run by TCRdb on the 5' RACE reads, gives a single entry per CDR3 protein. The top ten hold about 22% of the sample, which has more than 550,000 distinct CDR3 sequences, about a fifth seen once. Sequencing was performed on blood. These receptor sequences come from a man aged 65-85 years in good health.

This clonotype occurred a few times. CDR3 amino acids: CASSLEPDYEQYV. For the CDR3, the DNA is TGTGCCAGCAGTTTAGAGCCTGACTACGAGCAGTACGTC. The chain recombines TRBV12-3 or TRBV12-4 with TRBJ2-1; D unclear. The end of the DNA is better explained by TRBJ2-7, so the J call may be wrong. The CDR3 is 13 residues long.

This clonotype was counted once. A single base separates this from a much larger clone, so it may be a read error. The rearrangement uses TRBV6-1 and TRBJ2-5, with D unclear. The DNA end favors TRBJ2-1, so the J call may be wrong. The CDR3 has 15 amino acids. The V gene's germline CDR1 is MNHNS and CDR2 SASEGT. This CDR3 reads CASSSDVDLNNEQFF. The CDR3 nucleotides read TGTGCCAGCAGCTCCGATGTTGACTTAAACAATGAGCAGTTCTTC.

This clonotype was observed a handful of times. The V call is TRBV2, the J call TRBJ2-1, with 9 bases fitting TRBD1. Germline V CDR1 and CDR2: SNHLY, FYNNEI. This CDR3 spans 15 amino acids. Trimming cost V 6 bases and J 1 base; bases outside gene matches: 4. In DNA form, the CDR3 reads TGTGCCAGCAGAGCCGGGACAGGGTCCTACAATGAGCAGTTCTTC. Its protein is CASRAGTGSYNEQFF.

This clonotype occurred many times. The V call is TRBV2, the J call TRBJ2-2, with D possibly being TRBD1 (5 bases). The germline CDR1 and CDR2 sequences are SNHLY and FYNNEI. The CDR3 sequence is 14 residues long. The V gene lost 4 bases and the J gene lost 1 base, with 7 bases spanning the gap. The CDR3 spells CASSVQGNTGELFF. Written as DNA, the CDR3 is TGTGCCAGCAGTGTTCAGGGGAACACCGGGGAGCTGTTTTTT.

As regards this clonotype: Its ends do not fully match the called genes, so a read error is possible. V is TRBV11-2 and J is TRBJ2-5; D is tentatively TRBD1 or TRBD2 (6 bases each). Germline lookup yields CDR1 SGHAT and CDR2 FQNNGV. The CDR3 covers 12 residues. The CDR3 sequence: CASRYGGHEQLF. CDR3 DNA: TGTGCCAGCAGGTATGGGGGGCATGAGCAGTTGTTC.

The table lists this clonotype with a few counts. The V gene is TRBV6-1, the J gene TRBJ2-5; 10 nucleotides match TRBD2. Near its end, the DNA agrees better with TRBJ2-1, so the J call may be wrong. Germline lookup yields CDR1 MNHNS and CDR2 SASEGT. The CDR3 consists of 15 residues. CDR3 amino acids: CASGSGGAPYNEQFF. In DNA, the CDR3 is TGTGCCAGCGGAAGCGGGGGGGCCCCCTACAATGAGCAGTTCTTC.

This clonotype was seen a handful of times. This chain connects TRBV4-1 to TRBJ2-1, with D perhaps TRBD2 (5 bases). Trimming shortened V by 1 base and J by 8 bases, and 12 bases separated the two germline ends. The V gene's germline CDR1 is MGHRA and CDR2 YSYEKL. The CDR3 has 14 residues. The CDR3 here is CASSQALAVHEQFF. As DNA, the CDR3 is TGCGCCAGCAGCCAAGCCCTAGCCGTGCATGAGCAGTTCTTC.

This clonotype was seen a handful of times. The chain combines TRBV5-8 with TRBJ2-3; 9 bases agree with TRBD2. Germline values: CDR1 SGHTS, CDR2 YDEGEE. The CDR3 has 15 residues. V was clipped by 2 bases and J by 2 bases; unmatched bases: 3. The CDR3 nucleotides are TGTGCCAGCAGCTTTGGCGGGAGGGACACAGATACGCAGTATTTT. Its translation: CASSFGGRDTDTQYF.

This clonotype came up a few times. This chain connects TRBV15 to TRBJ2-7, with D possibly being TRBD2 (5 bases). Germline V gives CDR1 LNHNV, CDR2 YYDKDF (reference sequence). CDR3 length: 17 residues. V was trimmed by 4 bases and J by 2 bases, leaving 21 bases between them. The CDR3 DNA reads as TGTGCCACCAGCACCCCTTTATTCGAGGCTAGCCCCTACGAGCAGTACGTC. It is translated as CATSTPLFEASPYEQYV.

V is TRBV20-1 and J is TRBJ2-1; 9 nucleotides line up with TRBD2. The germline CDR1 and CDR2 sequences are DFQATT and SNEGSKA (reference sequence). CDR3 length equals 13 residues. V gave up 3 bases and J gave up 7 bases; unmatched junction bases: 4. The DNA for the CDR3 is TGCAGTGCTAGTGCGGGGGGGACGAATGAGCAGTTCTTC. Protein: CSASAGGTNEQFF.